These T cell receptor beta chains were read from a single sample in a study of response to subunit inactivated influenza vaccine. From the RT-PCR reads, TCRdb called clonotypes with MiXCR, one entry per CDR3 protein. The repertoire holds around 580,000 distinct CDR3 sequences, with 14% as singletons. This material consisted of PBMCs from blood, taken about 13 days after vaccination. The receptors stem from a man in his fifties who received an inactivated influenza vaccine. The CDR3 runs from the conserved cysteine through the conserved F or W. The order of the fields is V gene, J gene, CDR3 protein.

>TRBV4-2|TRBJ2-7
CASSQGAKFYEQYF
>TRBV6-2/TRBV6-3|TRBJ2-5
CASGETQYF
>TRBV30|TRBJ1-2
CAWSAAWGGPHYGYTF
>TRBV20-1|TRBJ2-1
CSAFGQSNEQFF
>TRBV25-1|TRBJ2-3
CASSELSSSSTDTQYF
>TRBV7-2|TRBJ2-1
CASSLRSNYNEQFF
>TRBV18|TRBJ2-3
CASSPWRDGTDTQYF
>TRBV3-1|TRBJ2-7
CASSREGSSYEQYF
>TRBV12-3/TRBV12-4|TRBJ1-1
CASRPGPQGTEAFF
>TRBV6-5|TRBJ2-3
CASSYSRGRDTQYF
>TRBV10-3|TRBJ2-2
CAISDRGAANTGELFF
>TRBV28|TRBJ2-2
CATTRNTGELFF
>TRBV20-1|TRBJ2-7
CSAGTGRQRNEQYF
>TRBV13|TRBJ2-3
CASGPGGTSTDTQYF
>TRBV12-3/TRBV12-4|TRBJ1-3
CASSFTGSGNTIYF
>TRBV5-1|TRBJ2-1
CASSLDPRGISGRFNEQFF
>TRBV2|TRBJ2-1
CASSTSGVNEQFF
>TRBV7-8|TRBJ2-1
CASSSKDSSYNEQFF
>TRBV6-5|TRBJ2-3
CASSYSRRGGTDTQYF
>TRBV5-5|TRBJ1-3
CASSLWGSSGNTIYF
>TRBV4-1|TRBJ2-1
CASSQGQGIQNEQFF
>TRBV25-1|TRBJ1-4
CASSPLRTGVGEEKLFF
>TRBV20-1|TRBJ2-7
CSARATSASYEQYF
>TRBV6-2/TRBV6-3|TRBJ2-7
CASSYSIKREGLYEQYF
>TRBV9|TRBJ2-1
CASSILAGVGNEQFF
>TRBV5-1|TRBJ1-2
CASSLADRSNYGYTF
>TRBV4-3|TRBJ2-7
CASSQDFGAFPYEQYF
>TRBV20-1|TRBJ1-1
CSAQRTEAFF
>TRBV7-2|TRBJ1-1
CASSRRPGQGATEAFF
>TRBV12-3/TRBV12-4|TRBJ2-5
CASSLTGLEETQYF
>TRBV6-1|TRBJ1-4
CASSGRGRGEKLFF
>TRBV20-1|TRBJ1-1
CSARDPPIGRF
>TRBV5-1|TRBJ1-4
CASSQGQSNEKLFF
>TRBV6-5|TRBJ2-3
CASSLDSYTQYF
>TRBV5-1|TRBJ1-1
CASSTEANTEAFF
>TRBV14|TRBJ1-1
CASSRLRVMTEAFF
>TRBV4-2|TRBJ2-7
CASSEDQLGGLWLPYEQYF
>TRBV14|TRBJ2-7
CASSQDVDGTRVDEQYF
>TRBV7-9|TRBJ2-1
CASTMPGQGHNNEQFF
>TRBV5-4|TRBJ2-1
CASSLEPYNEQFF
>TRBV27|TRBJ1-5
CASSFRTDQPQHF
>TRBV20-1|TRBJ2-7
CSARGRGGNYEQYF
>TRBV20-1|TRBJ1-3
CSARDPTGSGNTIYF
>TRBV20-1|TRBJ1-3
CSAGTGNSGNTIYF
>TRBV7-2|TRBJ2-3
CASCRSGISTDTQYF
>TRBV11-2|TRBJ2-2
CASRGLASESGELFF